The 12 T cell receptor beta chains given below trace back to one sample, sequenced in a study of blood T cell repertoires in COVID-19 (dated by TCRdb to 2020 to 2022). Libraries came from the immunoSEQ multiplex PCR assay. TCRdb holds this immuneACCESS table with in-frame rearrangements only. Some clones are missing; in checked studies, unresolved V genes explain under half, and the rest has no known cause. In all, the sample holds some 120,000 clones, and around nine tenths of those were seen once. About 4.5% of the sample goes to the ten largest clones. Sequenced input: peripheral blood. These TCRs come from a man aged 35-49 years with acute or convalescent COVID-19.

V gene TRBV18 combines with J gene TRBJ2-2; 13 positions match TRBD2. V was pared by 6 bases and J by 7 bases, with 8 bases of the junction left unmatched. The CDR3 loop spans 16 amino acids. Germline CDR1 and CDR2: KGHSH and LQKENI. CDR3 residues: CASSEGLAGANGELFF. CDR3 DNA: TGTGCCAGCTCGGAAGGACTAGCGGGGGCAAACGGGGAGCTGTTTTTT.

This sequence joins TRBV11-3 and TRBJ2-1; TRBD1 matches at 10 bases. The CDR3 covers 16 residues. Germline CDR1 is SGHNT and CDR2 is YENEEA. V lost 0 bases to trimming and J lost 4 bases; unmatched junction nucleotides: 3. DNA of the CDR3: TGTGCCAGCAGCTTAGAGGGGACAGGGGTGTACAATGAGCAGTTCTTC. It codes for CASSLEGTGVYNEQFF.

The chain combines TRBV11-2 with TRBJ2-7, with D possibly matching TRBD2 (6 bases). From germline, CDR1 is SGHAT and CDR2 FQNNGV. Trimming pared 5 bases from V and 2 bases from J, leaving 16 bases between. CDR3 size: 15 residues. CDR3 region: CASSRDSGVTYEQYF. The CDR3 DNA sequence: TGTGCCAGCAGCCGGGACTCAGGTGTAACCTACGAGCAGTACTTC.

The chain is built from TRBV5-6 and TRBJ2-7; D is possibly TRBD1 (6 bases). Germline lookup yields CDR1 SGHDT and CDR2 YYEEEE. V was pared by 2 bases and J by 1 base, with 19 bases between. The CDR3 contains 17 residues. The CDR3 reads CASSFSKRQESSYEQYF. The DNA of the CDR3 is TGTGCCAGCAGCTTTAGTAAGAGACAGGAGTCTTCCTACGAGCAGTACTTC.

With respect to this clone: At one end, the junction sequence differs from germline, possibly due to a read error. The chain couples TRBV7-7 to TRBJ2-2; tentatively, D is TRBD1 (5 bases). This CDR3 comprises 14 residues. In germline, CDR1 is SSHAT, CDR2 FNYEAQ (reference sequence). The CDR3 loop is CASSPDTYTGELFF. CDR3 bases: TGTGCTAGCAGCCCGGACACCTACACCGGGGAGCTGTTTTTT. The full variable domain, its missing parts supplied by reference TRBV7-7 and TRBJ2-2, is GAGVSQSPRYKVTKRGQDVTLRCDPISSHATLYWYQQALGQGPEFLTYFNYEAQPDKSGLPSDRFSAERPEGSISTLTIQRTEQRDSAMYRCASSPDTYTGELFFGEGSRLTVL.

CDR3 nucleotides: TGTGCCAGCAACCTCGACAGGGGCAATGAGCAGTTCTTC. It specifies CASNLDRGNEQFF. This rearrangement joins TRBV5-8 to TRBJ2-1, with TRBD1 identical over 8 bases. CDR3 size: 13 residues. V lost 6 bases and J lost 6; bases outside the gene matches: 5. Germline V gives CDR1 SGHTS, CDR2 YDEGEE.

The chain couples TRBV24-1 to TRBJ2-1, with no clear D. The ends were cut back, 3 bases at V and 4 bases at J, with 6 bases in the middle. The germline CDR1 and CDR2 sequences are KGHDR and SFDVKD. This CDR3 has 13 amino acids. The CDR3, as DNA: TGTGCCACCAGTGATCCCTTATACAATGAGCAGTTCTTC. It translates to CATSDPLYNEQFF.

This chain connects TRBV18 to TRBJ1-1; 8 bases align to TRBD1. Germline lookup yields CDR1 KGHSH and CDR2 LQKENI. Trimming cost V 3 bases and J 1 base; bases outside gene matches: 7. The CDR3 is made up of 16 amino acids. DNA of the CDR3: TGTGCCAGCTCACCCCTCGGACAGGGTAGGAACACTGAAGCTTTCTTT. As protein: CASSPLGQGRNTEAFF.

V gene TRBV9 combines with J gene TRBJ1-2; TRBD1 aligns across 7 bases. V dropped 0 bases and J dropped 5; count of bases not matched to a gene: 7. The CDR3 consists of 15 residues. Germline V gene lookup returns CDR1 SGDLS and CDR2 YYNGEE. The CDR3 is CASSVDRGPVYGYTF. CDR3 coding DNA: TGTGCCAGCAGCGTAGATAGGGGGCCCGTTTATGGCTACACCTTC. The entire variable domain, with the rest obtained from reference TRBV9 and TRBJ1-2, is as follows: DSGVTQTPKHLITATGQRVTLRCSPRSGDLSVYWYQQSLDQGLQFLIQYYNGEERAKGNILERFSAQQFPDLHSELNLSSLELGDSALYFCASSVDRGPVYGYTFGSGTRLTVV.

The V and J genes are TRBV14 and TRBJ2-2; perhaps TRBD2 as D (5 bases). CDR1 and CDR2 (germline): SGHDN, FVKESK. The CDR3 has 15 residues. Trimming pared 8 bases from V and 5 bases from J, leaving 18 bases between. This CDR3 is CASRDSARKTGELFF. CDR3 DNA sequence: TGTGCCAGCCGAGATAGCGCCCGTAAGACCGGGGAGCTGTTTTTT.

V usage is TRBV7-8 and J usage is TRBJ2-7; D unclear. Germline CDR1 and CDR2: SGHVS and FQNEAQ. The CDR3 contains 11 residues. V was pared by 4 bases and J by 2 bases, with 3 bases between. CDR3 in amino acids: CASSSTYEQYF. The CDR3 coding sequence is TGTGCCAGCAGCTCTACCTACGAGCAGTACTTC.

The V and J genes are TRBV2 and TRBJ1-2; TRBD1 is a possible D gene (6 bases). Trimming took 3 bases from V and 3 from J, leaving 11 bases between them. The V gene's germline CDR1 is SNHLY and CDR2 FYNNEI. The length of the CDR3 is 14 residues. The CDR3 DNA sequence: TGTGCCAGCAGTGAGCCAGGGGCTGACTATGGCTACACCTTC. Its protein is CASSEPGADYGYTF.